Here is one T cell receptor beta chain with its context. Its antigen is unidentified. TCRdb ran MiXCR on the RT-PCR reads and lists one entry per CDR3 protein. Of around 300,000 distinct CDR3 sequences in the sample, 20% to 25% were seen once. This CDR3 region has 14 residues. Germline V gene sequence: CDR1 SNHLY, CDR2 FYNNEI. V was shortened by 1 base and J by 6 bases, with 12 bases between the two germline ends. The record originates from a study of response to subunit inactivated influenza vaccine. Study-level findings and limits: New T cells are recruited in small numbers by each seasonal influenza vaccination, according to the authors' suggestion.

The receptor comes from a man between 50 and 69 years old who received an inactivated influenza vaccine. V usage is TRBV2 and J usage is TRBJ1-2, with TRBD1 as a possible D gene (6 bases). Sequencing was performed on PBMCs from blood, taken around 22 months after vaccination. The CDR3 region is CASSEGRGPDGYTF. In DNA form, the CDR3 reads TGTGCCAGCAGTGAAGGCAGGGGCCCGGATGGCTACACCTTC.